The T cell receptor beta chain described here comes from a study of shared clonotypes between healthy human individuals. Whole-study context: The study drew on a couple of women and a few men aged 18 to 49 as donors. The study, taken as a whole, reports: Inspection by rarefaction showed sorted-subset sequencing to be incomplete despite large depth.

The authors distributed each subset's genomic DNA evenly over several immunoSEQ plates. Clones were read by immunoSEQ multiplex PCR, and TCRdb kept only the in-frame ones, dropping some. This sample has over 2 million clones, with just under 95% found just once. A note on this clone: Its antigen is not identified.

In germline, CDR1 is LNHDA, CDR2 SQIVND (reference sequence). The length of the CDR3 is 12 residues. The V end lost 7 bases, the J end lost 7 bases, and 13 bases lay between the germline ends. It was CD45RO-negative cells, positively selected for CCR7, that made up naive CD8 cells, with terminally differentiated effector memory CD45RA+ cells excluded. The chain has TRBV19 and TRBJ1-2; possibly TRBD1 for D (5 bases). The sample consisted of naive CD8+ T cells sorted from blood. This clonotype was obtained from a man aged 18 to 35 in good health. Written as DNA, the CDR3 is TGTGCCAGTACCTCAGGGCCGGTTGGCTACACCTTC. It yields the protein CASTSGPVGYTF.